This entry lists 19 T cell receptor beta chains sequenced from one sample in a study of blood T cells in healthy people across ages. The use of a sample-barcoded 5' primer and a J-beta primer mix characterized a second PCR of about 7 to 12 cycles. TCRdb re-called the 5' RACE reads with MiXCR, one entry per CDR3 protein. Found here are roughly 1.7 million distinct CDR3 sequences, roughly 32% of them singletons; the top ten hold about 11%. Sequenced: blood. All receptors derive from a young woman in good health.

The table lists this clonotype with many counts. J is TRBJ2-7 and V is TRBV10-3, with a weak D call TRBD2 (6 bases). V was pared by 9 bases and J by 6 bases, with 18 bases between. This CDR3 spans 13 amino acids. The germline V gene encodes CDR1 ENHRY and CDR2 SYGVKD. CDR3 sequence (DNA): TGTGCCATTATACAGGCCGAGGGAGGCGAGCAGTACTTC. Translated, it gives CAIIQAEGGEQYF.

This chain links TRBV7-2 with TRBJ2-5; D uncertain. CDR3 length: 13 residues. The germline CDR1 and CDR2 sequences are SGHTA and FQGNSA. Deletions cut 7 bases from V and 2 bases from J, with 11 bases between. CDR3 residues: CASMSYGQETQYF. The DNA for the CDR3 is TGTGCCAGCATGTCGTACGGGCAAGAGACCCAGTACTTC.

Note on this clonotype: A read error may produce the germline difference seen at one junction end. The chain carries TRBV20-1 and TRBJ2-3; TRBD2 is a possible D gene (5 bases). CDR3 length: 14 amino acids. The germline V gene encodes CDR1 DFQATT and CDR2 SNEGSKA (reference sequence). The CDR3 nucleotides are TGCAGTGCTGTACCGGGGTCCAGCACAGATACGCGGTATTTT. Amino acids: CSAVPGSSTDTRYF.

The chain joins TRBV4-2 to TRBJ1-2; 10 nucleotides line up with TRBD1. V lost 0 bases and J lost 6; bases outside the gene matches: 4. The CDR3 length is 15 residues. The germline V gene has CDR1 LGHNA and CDR2 YNFKEQ. The CDR3 sequence: CASSQDGQGDDGYTF. The DNA of the CDR3 is TGTGCCAGCAGCCAAGACGGACAGGGGGACGATGGCTACACCTTC.

J is TRBJ1-2 and V is TRBV30; the D gene is possibly TRBD1 (6 bases). Trimming removed 0 bases at V and 6 bases at J, with 11 bases between. This CDR3 contains 13 residues. Germline CDR1 GTSNPN, CDR2 SVGIG (reference sequence). The CDR3 DNA follows: TGTGCCTGGAGTGTATTGGCAGGGGATGGCTACACCTTC. Translated: CAWSVLAGDGYTF.

There are a few counts of this clonotype. The chain has TRBV6-5 and TRBJ2-3, with TRBD2 identical over 12 bases. This CDR3 is built from 16 residues. Germline CDR1 and CDR2: MNHEY and SVGAGI. Trimming removed 0 bases from V and 6 bases from J; junction bases left unmatched: 4. CDR3: CASSYSTSGGQDTQYF. The CDR3 nucleotides are TGTGCCAGCAGTTACTCTACTAGCGGGGGGCAGGATACGCAGTATTTT.

V and J are TRBV2 and TRBJ1-5; 7 nucleotides line up with TRBD1. The CDR3 totals 14 residues. Looked up from germline, CDR1 is SNHLY and CDR2 is FYNNEI. The trim removed 8 bases at V and 0 bases at J, leaving 4 bases unmatched. The CDR3 protein is CASWDSASNQPQHF. Here the CDR3 DNA reads TGTGCCAGCTGGGACAGTGCTAGCAATCAGCCCCAGCATTTT.

This clonotype was counted a few times. The chain joins TRBV18 to TRBJ2-1; D is undetermined. The germline V gene has CDR1 KGHSH and CDR2 LQKENI. The CDR3 extends over 15 amino acids. Trimming removed 3 bases at V and 0 bases at J, with 9 bases between. The CDR3: CASSPFIASYNEQFF. The CDR3 DNA is TGTGCCAGCTCACCCTTCATTGCCTCCTACAATGAGCAGTTCTTC.

This clonotype was detected many times. The V and J genes are TRBV12-3 or TRBV12-4 and TRBJ2-5; 8 bases fit TRBD1. V trimming: 6 bases; J trimming: 2 bases; junction bases outside the gene matches: 5. The CDR3 runs to 14 residues. In DNA, the CDR3 is TGTGCCAGCAGCTTCAGGGGGCTTCAAGAGACCCAGTACTTC. Amino acids: CASSFRGLQETQYF.

This clonotype was picked up many times. V usage is TRBV29-1 and J usage is TRBJ2-7; D could derive from TRBD1 or TRBD2 (5 bases each). The germline gives CDR1 SQVTM, CDR2 ANQGSEA. V was trimmed by 7 bases and J by 4 bases, leaving 17 bases between them. The CDR3 totals 13 residues. The CDR3 DNA is TGCAGCGCCCAAGGGGACGCTGGATACGAGCAGTACTTC. Its translation is CSAQGDAGYEQYF.

This clonotype was seen a few times. The chain recombines TRBV20-1 with TRBJ2-3, with D uncertain. V dropped 5 bases and J dropped 2 bases, with 14 bases sitting between them. Germline V CDR1 and CDR2: DFQATT, SNEGSKA (reference sequence). CDR3 length equals 14 residues. This chain's CDR3 is CSARTAADTDTQYF. The CDR3 DNA sequence: TGCAGTGCTCGTACCGCCGCCGACACAGATACGCAGTATTTT.

This clonotype was picked up many times. V and J are TRBV20-1 and TRBJ2-7; D perhaps matches TRBD1 (6 bases). The V end lost 6 bases, the J end lost 6 bases, and 21 bases lay between the germline ends. The length of the CDR3 is 14 residues. Germline V gene data show CDR1 as DFQATT and CDR2 as SNEGSKA (reference sequence). The CDR3 reads CSAVTLLTGIEQYF. The CDR3 nucleotides read TGCAGTGCCGTCACCTTACTAACAGGGATCGAGCAGTACTTC.

The rearrangement links TRBV20-1 to TRBJ1-5, with unresolved D. The CDR3 spans 12 residues. Germline V gives CDR1 DFQATT, CDR2 SNEGSKA (reference sequence). Between the trimmed V and J ends, which lost 6 bases and 6 bases, there was a span of 12 bases. The CDR3 DNA is TGCAGTGCCTCGGAGGAGGGTCAGCCCCAGCATTTT. Translating gives CSASEEGQPQHF.

This clonotype was counted between two and nine times. A much larger clone differs from this one at a single base, so this may be a read error. The chain recombines TRBV29-1 with TRBJ2-7; possibly TRBD1 or TRBD2 for D (5 bases each). The CDR3 loop spans 13 amino acids. The germline V gene encodes CDR1 SQVTM and CDR2 ANQGSEA. The chain's CDR3 is CSVELDRGYERYF. CDR3 bases: TGCAGCGTTGAGCTGGACCGGGGCTACGAGCGGTACTTC.

This clonotype showed up just a few times. V is TRBV11-2 and J is TRBJ2-3; TRBD2 agrees at 8 bases. Germline trimming cut 4 bases from V and 5 bases from J; bases unmatched to any gene: 8. Germline CDR1 is SGHAT and CDR2 is FQNNGV. The CDR3 loop spans 15 amino acids. DNA for the CDR3: TGTGCCAGCAGCTCGCCGGGACTAGGGGTAGATACGCAGTATTTT. This translates into CASSSPGLGVDTQYF.

CDR3 region: CASGLGQGLRSNSPLHF. In DNA, the CDR3 is TGTGCCAGCGGATTGGGACAGGGTTTGAGGAGTAATTCACCCCTCCACTTT. The chain couples TRBV28 to TRBJ1-6; 9 bases align to TRBD1. The germline CDR1 and CDR2 sequences are MDHEN and SYDVKM. The V gene end was trimmed by 8 bases and the J gene end by 6 bases; junction bases not matched to a gene: 14. The CDR3 runs to 17 residues.

The rearrangement links TRBV7-2 to TRBJ2-5, with 16 bases fitting TRBD2. Germline V gene sequence: CDR1 SGHTA, CDR2 FQGNSA. J was trimmed by 1 base and V by 3 bases; bases with no gene match: 2. This CDR3 is built from 17 residues. The CDR3 here is CASSFGTSGGAQETQYF. The CDR3, as DNA: TGTGCCAGCAGCTTTGGGACTAGCGGGGGGGCCCAAGAGACCCAGTACTTC.

The chain is built from TRBV27 and TRBJ2-7; D is undetermined. The CDR3 has 17 amino acids. Germline CDR1 is MNHEY and CDR2 is SMNVEV (reference sequence). Trimming shortened V by 4 bases and J by 3 bases, and 22 bases separated the two germline ends. The CDR3 coding sequence is TGTGCCAGCAGTTCATCCCCCTTTTTGGCAGCGAACTACGAGCAGTACTTC. Encoded protein: CASSSSPFLAANYEQYF.

The J gene is TRBJ2-7, the V gene TRBV6-6, with D possibly being TRBD2 (6 bases). The CDR3 covers 12 residues. Per the germline V gene, CDR1 is MNHNY and CDR2 is SVGAGI (reference sequence). Deletions cut 8 bases from V and 3 bases from J, with 11 bases between. The CDR3 loop is CASGRPSYEQYF. The CDR3 DNA follows: TGTGCCAGCGGGAGGCCGAGCTACGAGCAGTACTTC.